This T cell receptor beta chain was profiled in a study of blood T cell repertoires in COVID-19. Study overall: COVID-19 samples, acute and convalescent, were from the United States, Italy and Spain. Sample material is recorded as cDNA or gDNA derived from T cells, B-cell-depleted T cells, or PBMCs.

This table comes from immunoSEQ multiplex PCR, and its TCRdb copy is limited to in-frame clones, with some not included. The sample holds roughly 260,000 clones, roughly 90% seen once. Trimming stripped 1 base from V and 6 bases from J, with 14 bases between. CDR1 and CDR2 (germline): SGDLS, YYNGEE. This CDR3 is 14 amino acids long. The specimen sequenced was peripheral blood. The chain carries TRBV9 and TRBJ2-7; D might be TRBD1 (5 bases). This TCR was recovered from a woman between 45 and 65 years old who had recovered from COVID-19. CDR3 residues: CASSVLGQGSEQYF. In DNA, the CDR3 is TGTGCCAGCAGCGTATTGGGGCAGGGTAGCGAGCAGTACTTC.